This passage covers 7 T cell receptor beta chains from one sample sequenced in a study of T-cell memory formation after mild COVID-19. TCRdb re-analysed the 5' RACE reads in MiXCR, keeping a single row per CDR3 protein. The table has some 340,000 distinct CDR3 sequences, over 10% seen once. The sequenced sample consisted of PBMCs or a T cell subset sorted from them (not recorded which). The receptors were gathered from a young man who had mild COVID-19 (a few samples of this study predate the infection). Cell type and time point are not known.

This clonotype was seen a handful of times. CDR3 in amino acids: CASSTLGQGAGRYTF. The CDR3 region has the DNA TGTGCCAGCAGCACTCTGGGACAGGGGGCGGGACGCTACACCTTC. The chain has TRBV7-8 and TRBJ1-2, with 12 bases matching TRBD1. The CDR3 extends over 15 amino acids. V was clipped by 5 bases and J by 9 bases; unmatched bases: 10. Germline CDR1 SGHVS, CDR2 FQNEAQ.

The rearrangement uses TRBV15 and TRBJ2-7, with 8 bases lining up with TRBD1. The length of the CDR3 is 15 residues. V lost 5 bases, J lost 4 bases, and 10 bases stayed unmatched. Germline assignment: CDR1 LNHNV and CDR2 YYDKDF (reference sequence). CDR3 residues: CATSGPGQDKYEQYF. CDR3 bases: TGTGCCACCAGCGGCCCGGGACAGGACAAATACGAGCAGTACTTC.

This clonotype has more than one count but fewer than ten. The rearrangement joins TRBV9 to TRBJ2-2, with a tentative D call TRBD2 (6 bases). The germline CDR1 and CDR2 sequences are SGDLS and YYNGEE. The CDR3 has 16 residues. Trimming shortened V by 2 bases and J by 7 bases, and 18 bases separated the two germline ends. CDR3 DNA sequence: TGTGCCAGCAGCGTTGGCGGGGCGGCGCCGGTCGGGGAGCTGTTTTTT. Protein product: CASSVGGAAPVGELFF.

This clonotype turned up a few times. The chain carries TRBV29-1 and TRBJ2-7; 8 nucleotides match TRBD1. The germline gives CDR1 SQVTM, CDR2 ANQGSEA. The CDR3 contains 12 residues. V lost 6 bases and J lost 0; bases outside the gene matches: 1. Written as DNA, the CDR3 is TGCAGCGTGGGGACAGGCTCCTACGAGCAGTACTTC. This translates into CSVGTGSYEQYF.

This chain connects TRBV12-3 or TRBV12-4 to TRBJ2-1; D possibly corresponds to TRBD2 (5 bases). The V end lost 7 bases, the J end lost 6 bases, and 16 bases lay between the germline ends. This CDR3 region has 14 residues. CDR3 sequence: CASTQSQRSNEQFF. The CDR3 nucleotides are TGTGCCAGCACTCAAAGCCAGCGGAGCAATGAGCAGTTCTTC.

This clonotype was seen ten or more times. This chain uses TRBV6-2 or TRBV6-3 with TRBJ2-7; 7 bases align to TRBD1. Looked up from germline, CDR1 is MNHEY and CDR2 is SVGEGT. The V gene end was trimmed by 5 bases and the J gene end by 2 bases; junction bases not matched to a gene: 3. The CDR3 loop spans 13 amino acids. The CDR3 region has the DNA TGTGCCAGCAGTCCCACAGGGGCCTACGAGCAGTACGTC. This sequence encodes CASSPTGAYEQYV.

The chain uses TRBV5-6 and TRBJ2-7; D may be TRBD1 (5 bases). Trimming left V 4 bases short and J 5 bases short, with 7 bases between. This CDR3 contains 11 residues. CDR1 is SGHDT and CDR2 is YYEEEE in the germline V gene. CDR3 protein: CASSLTDEQYF. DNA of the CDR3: TGTGCCAGCAGCCTGACAGACGAGCAGTACTTC.